A single sample is the source of the 27 T cell receptor beta chains below, sequenced in a study of cytomegalovirus exposure and HLA in healthy donors (dated by TCRdb to about 2017). Libraries were prepared through the immunoSEQ multiplex PCR assay. For the multiplex PCR, a mixture combining 60 forward primers for TCR Vbeta segments and 13 reverse primers for TCR Jbeta segments was used. TCRdb took over this immuneACCESS table, retaining in-frame rearrangements with V and J assigned. Such tables are incomplete; in checked studies, under half of the missing clones stem from an unresolved V gene, and the remainder is unexplained. The sample includes 85,000 to 100,000 clones, with 79% observed a single time. The ten largest make up around 3% of the sample. Sequencing used PBMCs. The receptor source for this set is a male donor in good health and CMV-seropositive.

The V call is TRBV6-5, the J call TRBJ1-1; tentative D call: TRBD1 (6 bases). Germline values: CDR1 MNHEY, CDR2 SVGAGI. This CDR3 has 13 amino acids. Trimming took 6 bases from V and 1 from J, leaving 9 bases between them. CDR3 in amino acids: CASRRQANTEAFF. CDR3 bases: TGTGCCAGCAGACGACAGGCGAACACTGAAGCTTTCTTT.

This rearrangement joins TRBV2 to TRBJ1-1; D not resolved. V dropped 3 bases and J dropped 1 base, with 6 bases sitting between them. The CDR3 is 13 residues long. Germline CDR1 is SNHLY and CDR2 is FYNNEI. The CDR3 DNA is TGTGCCAGCAGTGACCCCTCGAACACTGAAGCTTTCTTT. It specifies CASSDPSNTEAFF.

The gene calls are TRBV2 and TRBJ1-2; 8 nucleotides agree with TRBD1. Germline lookup yields CDR1 SNHLY and CDR2 FYNNEI. This CDR3 is 18 amino acids long. V gave up 4 bases and J gave up 0 bases; unmatched junction bases: 13. This CDR3 reads CASSGRRQGTSPNYGYTF. In DNA form, the CDR3 reads TGTGCCAGCAGTGGGAGGAGACAGGGGACCTCCCCTAACTATGGCTACACCTTC.

CDR3 protein: CASSYVRGNNSPLHF. DNA of the CDR3: TGTGCCAGCAGTTACGTCAGGGGGAATAATTCACCCCTCCACTTT. J is TRBJ1-6 and V is TRBV6-5; the match to TRBD1 covers 7 bases. CDR3 length equals 15 residues. CDR1 MNHEY and CDR2 SVGAGI come from the germline V gene. V gave up 2 bases and J gave up 5 bases; unmatched junction bases: 3.

V gene TRBV14 combines with J gene TRBJ1-4, with D perhaps matching TRBD1 (6 bases). Germline lookup yields CDR1 SGHDN and CDR2 FVKESK. The CDR3 loop spans 15 amino acids. The V end lost 4 bases, the J end lost 8 bases, and 17 bases lay between the germline ends. In nucleotides, the CDR3 is TGTGCCAGCAGCCTCCTTGGGGGGGCAGGGGAAAAACTGTTTTTT. Encoded protein: CASSLLGGAGEKLFF.

This clone was observed once. The rearrangement joins TRBV10-1 to TRBJ2-1, with a tentative D call TRBD2 (6 bases). This CDR3 is built from 16 residues. Germline-derived CDR1 and CDR2 are WNHNN and SYGVQD (reference sequence). Trimming removed 3 bases at V and 5 bases at J, with 17 bases between. This CDR3 is CASSELGWLANNEQFF. CDR3 in DNA: TGCGCCAGCAGTGAACTAGGTTGGCTAGCGAACAATGAGCAGTTCTTC.

The chain joins TRBV2 to TRBJ1-4; a weak D match, TRBD1 (5 bases). Between the trimmed V and J ends, which lost 7 bases and 7 bases, there was a span of 13 bases. Germline CDR1 is SNHLY and CDR2 is FYNNEI. CDR3 length: 13 residues. The CDR3 loop is CASTPGRAEKLFF. The DNA for the CDR3 is TGTGCCAGCACCCCCGGCAGGGCTGAAAAACTGTTTTTT.

The CDR3 coding sequence is TGTGCCAGTAGTATAGCAGGGATTAGCAATCAGCCCCAGCATTTT. Translating it yields CASSIAGISNQPQHF. The V and J genes are TRBV19 and TRBJ1-5; maybe TRBD1 (5 bases). Germline CDR1 reads LNHDA; CDR2 reads SQIVND (reference sequence). With 1 base removed from V and 0 bases from J, the gap between germline ends came to 7 bases. This CDR3 region has 15 residues. Together with reference TRBV19 and TRBJ1-5, the CDR3 gives the full variable domain: DGGITQSPKYLFRKEGQNVTLSCEQNLNHDAMYWYRQDPGQGLRLIYYSQIVNDFQKGDIAEGYSVSREKKESFPLTVTSAQKNPTAFYLCASSIAGISNQPQHFGDGTRLSIL.

About this clone: At one end the junction does not follow the germline gene, possibly because of a read error. The chain is built from TRBV4-1 and TRBJ1-1, with a possible D match to TRBD1 (6 bases). The V gene's germline CDR1 is MGHRA and CDR2 YSYEKL. The CDR3 covers 13 residues. This chain's CDR3 is CASSQDLGRTAVF. The CDR3 nucleotides read TGCGCCAGCAGCCAAGATTTGGGAAGGACAGCGGTCTTT.

The rearrangement links TRBV10-2 to TRBJ2-3, with 9 nucleotides matching TRBD1. There are 15 residues in the CDR3. The germline gives CDR1 WSHSY, CDR2 SAAADI. With V trimmed by 5 bases and J by 4 bases, 7 bases remained unmatched. The CDR3, as DNA: TGCGCCAGCAGTCCCCGGGACAGGGATTCAGATACGCAGTATTTT. This translates into CASSPRDRDSDTQYF.

This rearrangement joins TRBV30 to TRBJ2-7, with a possible D match to TRBD1 (5 bases). This CDR3 contains 13 residues. Germline values: CDR1 GTSNPN, CDR2 SVGIG (reference sequence). Trimming left V 4 bases short and J 13 bases short, with 23 bases between. As DNA, the CDR3 is TGTGCCTGGAACAGTGTGGGGCAGTTCACTCCTTACTTC. Amino acids: CAWNSVGQFTPYF.

V is TRBV29-1 and J is TRBJ1-2; 7 bases are shared with TRBD1. The germline gives CDR1 SQVTM, CDR2 ANQGSEA. The CDR3 consists of 13 residues. The ends lost 1 base at V and 5 bases at J; junction bases unmatched: 4. The CDR3 DNA reads as TGCAGCGTTGAAGTAGGGGGCGGTTATGGCTACACCTTC. This encodes CSVEVGGGYGYTF.

The chain is built from TRBV19 and TRBJ2-1; 7 nucleotides align to TRBD2. V shed 1 base, J shed 8 bases, and the junction held 8 bases outside the gene matches. The CDR3 length is 15 residues. The germline V gene encodes CDR1 LNHDA and CDR2 SQIVND (reference sequence). The DNA of the CDR3 is TGTGCCAGTAGTATAGGGACTAGTGGGTGGGATGAGCAGTTCTTC. Translated: CASSIGTSGWDEQFF.

V usage is TRBV5-1 and J usage is TRBJ2-1, with 7 nucleotides matching TRBD1. The length of the CDR3 is 13 residues. The ends lost 7 bases at V and 7 bases at J; junction bases unmatched: 8. The germline gives CDR1 SGHRS, CDR2 YFSETQ. CDR3 sequence (DNA): TGCGCCAGCGGGCTACAGGGGTCGAATGAGCAGTTCTTC. Translating gives CASGLQGSNEQFF.

With regard to this clone: This likely comes from a read error, as the CDR3 has no conserved phenylalanine or tryptophan at its end. No DNA is shown, since the ends of the CDR3 on it are uncertain; the CDR3 is the one TCRdb lists. The chain is built from TRBV19 and TRBJ1-2; the tabulated D call, TRBD1, remains unverified against the DNA. The CDR3 spans 12 amino acids, including both terminal residues. Germline V lookup: CDR1 LNHDA, CDR2 SQIVND (reference sequence). CDR3 amino acids: CASSIGQGAVFI.

This clone was seen only a few times. The chain combines TRBV6-5 with TRBJ1-1; a possible D gene is TRBD1 (6 bases). V was trimmed by 7 bases and J by 1 base, leaving 10 bases between them. CDR1 is MNHEY and CDR2 is SVGAGI in the germline V gene. This CDR3 region has 13 residues. This chain's CDR3 is CASIPDRNTEAFF. The CDR3 nucleotides are TGTGCCAGCATCCCGGACAGGAACACTGAAGCTTTCTTT.

The chain recombines TRBV7-9 with TRBJ1-1, with D unclear. The ends were cut back, 5 bases at V and 2 bases at J, with 15 bases in the middle. The CDR3 covers 15 residues. Germline V gene sequence: CDR1 SEHNR, CDR2 FQNEAQ (reference sequence). The CDR3 bases are TGTGCCAGCAGCCACTTCCCCGAACTAAACACTGAAGCTTTCTTT. Residues: CASSHFPELNTEAFF.

The chain links TRBV15 to TRBJ2-6; D perhaps matches TRBD2 (5 bases). CDR1 LNHNV and CDR2 YYDKDF come from the germline V gene (reference sequence). V lost 0 bases and J lost 0, with 12 bases in between. The CDR3 consists of 18 residues. The CDR3 region has the DNA TGTGCCACCAGCAGAGACTTTGGACGGGACTCTGGGGCCAACGTCCTGACTTTC. Its protein is CATSRDFGRDSGANVLTF.

The V gene is TRBV7-2, the J gene TRBJ2-7, with TRBD2 as a possible D gene (6 bases). Germline-derived CDR1 and CDR2 are SGHTA and FQGNSA. With 5 bases removed from V and 5 bases from J, the gap between germline ends came to 16 bases. The CDR3 totals 14 residues. CDR3 in amino acids: CASSPLGGRDEQYF. The CDR3 DNA sequence: TGTGCCAGCAGCCCCTTGGGGGGTCGGGACGAGCAGTACTTC.

The rearrangement links TRBV7-9 to TRBJ2-1, with a weak D call TRBD2 (6 bases). The germline gives CDR1 SEHNR, CDR2 FQNEAQ (reference sequence). The CDR3 loop spans 13 amino acids. V was clipped by 5 bases and J by 8 bases, with 13 bases between them. CDR3 sequence reads: CASSGGNLDEQFF. The CDR3 DNA is TGTGCCAGCAGCGGGGGGAACTTAGATGAGCAGTTCTTC.

The chain carries TRBV2 and TRBJ2-7; TRBD1 aligns across 7 bases. The V gene end was trimmed by 5 bases and the J gene end by 2 bases; junction bases not matched to a gene: 6. This CDR3 comprises 14 residues. CDR1 is SNHLY, CDR2 FYNNEI, per germline. This CDR3 reads CASSPRDRTYEQYF. Here the CDR3 DNA reads TGTGCCAGCAGTCCCCGGGACAGAACCTACGAGCAGTACTTC.

This rearrangement joins TRBV15 to TRBJ2-1; D perhaps matches TRBD2 (5 bases). Germline V CDR1 and CDR2: LNHNV, YYDKDF (reference sequence). V was pared by 0 bases and J by 0 bases, with 15 bases between. This CDR3 has 18 residues. CDR3 loop: CATSRDEGDKSSYNEQFF. CDR3 bases: TGTGCCACCAGCAGAGATGAGGGTGACAAGAGCTCCTACAATGAGCAGTTCTTC. The whole variable domain, remainder taken from reference TRBV15 and TRBJ2-1, is DAMVIQNPRYQVTQFGKPVTLSCSQTLNHNVMYWYQQKSSQAPKLLFHYYDKDFNNEADTPDNFQSRRPNTSFCFLDIRSPGLGDTAMYLCATSRDEGDKSSYNEQFFGPGTRLTVL.

The gene calls are TRBV6-5 and TRBJ2-7, with D maybe TRBD1 (6 bases). The V end lost 3 bases, the J end lost 1 base, and 13 bases lay between the germline ends. The CDR3 runs 15 residues. Germline V lookup: CDR1 MNHEY, CDR2 SVGAGI. DNA for the CDR3: TGTGCCAGCAGTTATTCACTTACAGGGTCCTACGAGCAGTACTTC. Translated, it gives CASSYSLTGSYEQYF.

This chain joins TRBV18 and TRBJ1-2; TRBD1 agrees at 8 bases. The CDR3 totals 17 residues. Germline V gene lookup returns CDR1 KGHSH and CDR2 LQKENI. V dropped 2 bases and J dropped 4; count of bases not matched to a gene: 12. As DNA, the CDR3 is TGTGCCAGCTCACCATTAGGAGGTGACAGGGGCACCTATGGCTACACCTTC. Translated, it gives CASSPLGGDRGTYGYTF.

CDR3 amino acids: CASSSRTSGAQETQYF. Here the CDR3 DNA reads TGTGCCAGCAGCTCTAGGACTAGCGGGGCCCAAGAGACCCAGTACTTC. The V and J genes are TRBV5-4 and TRBJ2-5; the match to TRBD2 covers 12 bases. The CDR3 length is 16 residues. Germline V lookup: CDR1 SGHNT, CDR2 YYREEE (reference sequence). Losses at the gene ends were 3 bases for V and 1 base for J; bases not matched to a gene: 4. The whole variable domain, remainder taken from reference TRBV5-4 and TRBJ2-5, is ETGVTQSPTHLIKTRGQQVTLRCSSQSGHNTVSWYQQALGQGPQFIFQYYREEENGRGNFPPRFSGLQFPNYSSELNVNALELDDSALYLCASSSRTSGAQETQYFGPGTRLLVL.

V is TRBV2 and J is TRBJ1-3; D possibly corresponds to TRBD1 (5 bases). Germline V gives CDR1 SNHLY, CDR2 FYNNEI. Trimming left V 7 bases short and J 8 bases short, with 18 bases between. This CDR3 is 14 amino acids long. The CDR3 is CASTQGRQFYTIYF. DNA for the CDR3: TGTGCCAGCACCCAAGGAAGACAGTTCTACACCATATATTTT.

This chain uses TRBV7-2 with TRBJ2-4, with a possible D match to TRBD1 (5 bases). V was cut by 1 base and J by 1 base, with 17 bases left in between. The germline gives CDR1 SGHTA, CDR2 FQGNSA. This CDR3 spans 18 amino acids. CDR3 region: CASSLDSSAGMAKNIQYF. The CDR3 DNA follows: TGTGCCAGCAGCTTAGACTCTTCGGCAGGGATGGCCAAAAACATTCAGTACTTC. Filled out from reference TRBV7-2 and TRBJ2-4, the complete variable domain reads GAGVSQSPSNKVTEKGKDVELRCDPISGHTALYWYRQSLGQGLEFLIYFQGNSAPDKSGLPSDRFSAERTGGSVSTLTIQRTQQEDSAVYLCASSLDSSAGMAKNIQYFGAGTRLSVL.